The 5 T cell receptor beta chains in this list originate from one sample, sequenced in a study of cytomegalovirus exposure and HLA in healthy donors. Amplification used 60 Vbeta primers and 13 Jbeta primers. Profiled with immunoSEQ multiplex PCR; TCRdb holds only in-frame clones, not every one. The data show more than 150,000 clones, with roughly nine tenths seen just once and about 0.21% held by the top ten. The sequenced sample consisted of PBMCs. All receptors come from a girl under two years old in good health and CMV-seronegative.

The CDR3 reads CSVLFGTEPYEQYF. DNA of the CDR3: TGCAGCGTTCTCTTCGGGACAGAACCTTACGAGCAGTACTTC. This chain joins TRBV29-1 and TRBJ2-7; TRBD1 matches at 7 bases. This CDR3 spans 14 amino acids. The J segment lost 4 bases and the V segment lost 5 bases, leaving 11 bases of the junction unmatched. Germline V gives CDR1 SQVTM, CDR2 ANQGSEA.

The chain is built from TRBV9 and TRBJ2-3; 9 positions match TRBD1. The V gene's germline CDR1 is SGDLS and CDR2 YYNGEE. The CDR3 loop spans 16 amino acids. V dropped 1 base and J dropped 5; count of bases not matched to a gene: 8. CDR3 protein: CASSVSGDRVIDTQYF. CDR3 DNA: TGTGCCAGCAGCGTATCGGGGGACAGGGTTATAGATACGCAGTATTTT.

The chain combines TRBV19 with TRBJ1-1, with TRBD1 matching over 8 bases. Germline loops: CDR1 LNHDA, CDR2 SQIVND (reference sequence). The CDR3 sequence is 15 residues long. Losses at the gene ends were 3 bases for V and 1 base for J; bases not matched to a gene: 4. CDR3 coding DNA: TGTGCCAGTAGTATTAGGGACAGGCCGAACACTGAAGCTTTCTTT. It translates to CASSIRDRPNTEAFF. Variable domain in full (rest from reference TRBV19 and TRBJ1-1): DGGITQSPKYLFRKEGQNVTLSCEQNLNHDAMYWYRQDPGQGLRLIYYSQIVNDFQKGDIAEGYSVSREKKESFPLTVTSAQKNPTAFYLCASSIRDRPNTEAFFGQGTRLTVV.

The V and J genes are TRBV19 and TRBJ1-2, with 9 nucleotides matching TRBD1. Per the germline V gene, CDR1 is LNHDA and CDR2 is SQIVND (reference sequence). V shed 4 bases, J shed 8 bases, and the junction held 11 bases outside the gene matches. The CDR3 length is 15 residues. CDR3 protein: CASSSLPGQGRGYTF. The CDR3 coding sequence is TGTGCCAGTAGTAGCTTGCCGGGACAGGGCCGGGGCTACACCTTC.

The V gene is TRBV5-6, the J gene TRBJ2-7, with 7 bases fitting TRBD2. The V gene end was trimmed by 6 bases and the J gene end by 2 bases; junction bases not matched to a gene: 14. This CDR3 is 16 amino acids long. Germline CDR1 is SGHDT and CDR2 is YYEEEE. The CDR3 loop reads CASTTFGGGKTYEQYF. In DNA, the CDR3 is TGTGCCAGCACTACGTTTGGGGGGGGAAAGACCTACGAGCAGTACTTC.